The 15 T cell receptor beta chains below come from one sample, sequenced in a study of shared clonotypes between healthy human individuals. The table came from immunoSEQ multiplex PCR; TCRdb's copy has only in-frame clones and leaves some out. This table has about 980,000 clones, more than 75% appearing once. The sample taken for sequencing was memory CD4+ T cells sorted from blood. Subset indicated: CD45RA-negative fraction. Receptors were obtained from a man aged 18 to 29 in good health.

The V gene is TRBV30, the J gene TRBJ1-1; 7 bases are a match to TRBD1. CDR3 length: 13 amino acids. V dropped 1 base and J dropped 5; count of bases not matched to a gene: 4. The V gene's germline CDR1 is GTSNPN and CDR2 SVGIG (reference sequence). CDR3 nucleotides: TGTGCCTGGAGTGGACAGGGATGGACTGAAGCTTTCTTT. Its protein product is CAWSGQGWTEAFF.

V and J are TRBV19 and TRBJ1-1; TRBD1 aligns across 10 bases. This CDR3 region has 15 residues. After removal of 5 bases from V and 4 bases from J, the junction contained 7 bases not matched to a gene. CDR1 LNHDA and CDR2 SQIVND come from the germline V gene (reference sequence). The CDR3 bases are TGTGCCAGTAGTCCCCGGGACAGGGGATCCACTGAAGCTTTCTTT. The encoded protein is CASSPRDRGSTEAFF.

This clone occurred a few times. V is TRBV7-2 and J is TRBJ2-1, with D unresolved. Trimming shortened V by 2 bases and J by 7 bases, and 12 bases separated the two germline ends. CDR1 is SGHTA and CDR2 is FQGNSA in the germline V gene. The CDR3 has 14 residues. The CDR3 sequence is CASSLMEPMNEQFF. In DNA form, the CDR3 reads TGTGCCAGCAGCTTAATGGAGCCCATGAATGAGCAGTTCTTC.

This chain connects TRBV5-1 to TRBJ2-7; 10 bases match TRBD1. V lost 4 bases, J lost 4 bases, and 11 bases stayed unmatched. CDR1 and CDR2 (germline): SGHRS, YFSETQ. This CDR3 is 16 amino acids long. DNA for the CDR3: TGCGCCAGCAGCCCACCTTGGAGACAGGGGGCGTACGAGCAGTACTTC. It is translated as CASSPPWRQGAYEQYF.

V usage is TRBV30 and J usage is TRBJ1-1; TRBD1 aligns across 7 bases. J gave up 5 bases and V 8 bases, and 8 bases lay outside the gene matches. CDR3 length: 12 residues. CDR1 is GTSNPN and CDR2 is SVGIG in the germline V gene (reference sequence). CDR3 nucleotides: TGTGCCAGTACAGGGGCGAGGACTGAAGCTTTCTTT. This sequence encodes CASTGARTEAFF. Supplemented by reference TRBV30 and TRBJ1-1, the full variable domain reads SQTIHQWPATLVQPVGSPLSLECTVEGTSNPNLYWYRQAAGRGLQLLFYSVGIGQISSEVPQNLSASRPQDRQFILSSKKLLLSDSGFYLCASTGARTEAFFGQGTRLTVV.

The CDR3 loop reads CASSLGDRVQFF. The CDR3 DNA reads TGTGCCAGCAGCCTCGGTGACAGGGTTCAGTTCTTC. The chain uses TRBV7-3 and TRBJ2-1; 7 bases match TRBD1. Germline lookup yields CDR1 SGHTA and CDR2 FQGTGA. With V trimmed by 5 bases and J by 13 bases, 8 bases remained unmatched. CDR3 length equals 12 residues.

V gene TRBV30 combines with J gene TRBJ2-5, with TRBD2 identical over 12 bases. Germline V gives CDR1 GTSNPN, CDR2 SVGIG (reference sequence). This CDR3 has 16 residues. V shed 0 bases, J shed 5 bases, and the junction held 7 bases outside the gene matches. The CDR3 DNA reads as TGTGCCTGGAGTGTAAGGGGACTAGCGGGTCGTGAGACCCAGTACTTC. It specifies CAWSVRGLAGRETQYF. The full variable domain, completed using reference TRBV30 and TRBJ2-5, is SQTIHQWPATLVQPVGSPLSLECTVEGTSNPNLYWYRQAAGRGLQLLFYSVGIGQISSEVPQNLSASRPQDRQFILSSKKLLLSDSGFYLCAWSVRGLAGRETQYFGPGTRLLVL.

CDR3 sequence (DNA): TGTGCCTGGGGAGGGAGTTGGGACCTCGACTCTGGAAACACCATATATTTT. Protein: CAWGGSWDLDSGNTIYF. The V call is TRBV30, the J call TRBJ1-3, with D possibly TRBD1 on 5 matching bases. Per germline, CDR1 GTSNPN and CDR2 SVGIG (reference sequence). This CDR3 contains 17 residues. The V end lost 5 bases, the J end lost 0 bases, and 20 bases lay between the germline ends.

The chain is built from TRBV9 and TRBJ2-5; 9 bases are shared with TRBD2. V trimming: 0 bases; J trimming: 5 bases; junction bases outside the gene matches: 5. This CDR3 comprises 15 residues. The germline CDR1 and CDR2 sequences are SGDLS and YYNGEE. The CDR3 spells CASSVGGGARETQYF. CDR3 coding DNA: TGTGCCAGCAGCGTAGGCGGGGGGGCGAGGGAGACCCAGTACTTC.

Turning to this clone: Other nucleotide sequences in the sample specify the same CDR3. V gene TRBV14 combines with J gene TRBJ2-1; no firm D call. Germline V gives CDR1 SGHDN, CDR2 FVKESK. The V and J ends lost 6 bases and 4 bases respectively, with 4 bases between them. The CDR3 spans 11 residues. The CDR3 loop reads CASSRYNEQFF. CDR3 in DNA: TGTGCCAGCAGTCGATACAATGAGCAGTTCTTC.

The V gene is TRBV7-2, the J gene TRBJ1-2; TRBD1 aligns across 8 bases. The CDR3 consists of 15 residues. Looked up from germline, CDR1 is SGHTA and CDR2 is FQGNSA. Unmatched junction bases numbered 9, after V lost 5 bases and J lost 4 bases. CDR3 protein: CASSGGQGIGYGYTF. In DNA, the CDR3 is TGTGCCAGCAGCGGAGGACAGGGCATCGGCTATGGCTACACCTTC. The variable domain in full, completed from reference TRBV7-2 and TRBJ1-2, reads GAGVSQSPSNKVTEKGKDVELRCDPISGHTALYWYRQSLGQGLEFLIYFQGNSAPDKSGLPSDRFSAERTGGSVSTLTIQRTQQEDSAVYLCASSGGQGIGYGYTFGSGTRLTVV.

The CDR3 protein is CASSSWGAEYEQYF. The DNA for the CDR3 is TGTGCCAGCAGCTCTTGGGGGGCGGAATACGAGCAGTACTTC. The chain carries TRBV6-5 and TRBJ2-7, with D possibly called TRBD1 or TRBD2 (6 bases each). Trimming took 6 bases from V and 4 from J, leaving 16 bases between them. The CDR3 is 14 residues long. Germline V gene sequence: CDR1 MNHEY, CDR2 SVGAGI.

V and J are TRBV9 and TRBJ2-7, with 7 bases aligning to TRBD1. Germline V CDR1 and CDR2: SGDLS, YYNGEE. This CDR3 has 15 residues. V lost 4 bases and J lost 0; bases outside the gene matches: 7. For the CDR3, the DNA is TGTGCCAGCAGCCCGACAGGGTCCTACTCCTACGAGCAGTACTTC. It encodes CASSPTGSYSYEQYF. Based on the CDR3 plus reference TRBV9 and TRBJ2-7, the full variable domain is DSGVTQTPKHLITATGQRVTLRCSPRSGDLSVYWYQQSLDQGLQFLIQYYNGEERAKGNILERFSAQQFPDLHSELNLSSLELGDSALYFCASSPTGSYSYEQYFGPGTRLTVT.

The rearrangement uses TRBV25-1 and TRBJ2-1; a possible D gene is TRBD1 (5 bases). Germline V gives CDR1 MGHDK, CDR2 SYGVNS. Trimming stripped 7 bases from V and 8 bases from J, with 24 bases between. The CDR3 is made up of 16 amino acids. CDR3 DNA: TGTGCCAGCACCGCACTCGGTTCGGGCAGGGTGTATGAGCAGTTCTTC. Protein sequence: CASTALGSGRVYEQFF.

The chain recombines TRBV6-5 with TRBJ1-4; a weak D match, TRBD1 (5 bases). The V and J ends lost 6 bases and 6 bases respectively, with 8 bases between them. Germline CDR1 reads MNHEY; CDR2 reads SVGAGI. This CDR3 comprises 12 residues. This CDR3 is CASRGAHEKLFF. The CDR3 DNA reads as TGTGCCAGCAGAGGGGCCCATGAAAAACTGTTTTTT.